The T cell receptor beta chain described here comes from a study of control samples from healthy donors and cancer patients (dated by TCRdb to the early 2020s). The library was generated by the immunoSEQ multiplex PCR assay. This is the immuneACCESS table as TCRdb keeps it, with only in-frame sequences that have V and J called. A part of the clones is gone; compared with another copy, unresolved V genes explain less than half, and the rest is unexplained. The table for this sample lists roughly 190,000 clones; around 90% of them were counted only once. In total, the top ten clones hold approximately 1.8% of the sample. About this clone itself: What antigen it recognizes has not been identified. No base qualities exist here, and no much larger clone lies one base off it.

This receptor was taken from a man aged 30 to 45 in good health. The specimen was blood.

The CDR3 region has the sequence CASSETGGGTEAFF. The base sequence is TGTGCCAGCAGCGAAACAGGGGGTGGCACTGAAGCTTTCTTT. This chain is built from TRBV5-5 and TRBJ1-1; 8 central nucleotides agree with TRBD1. The germline V gene (reference sequence) sets CDR1 to SGHKS and CDR2 to YYEKEE. At the junction V is shortened by 4 bases and J by 4 bases; bases outside the gene matches: 6. The CDR3 numbers 14 residues from cysteine through phenylalanine. Just the 42-base CDR3 DNA is kept, in frame starting at base 1.